This TCR beta chain was retrieved from a study of identical twins. Germline V gene sequence: CDR1 DFQATT, CDR2 SNEGSKA (reference sequence). Trimming removed 1 base from V and 0 bases from J; junction bases left unmatched: 5. The CDR3 loop spans 15 amino acids. Each CDR3 protein gets one entry after TCRdb re-called the 5' RACE reads with MiXCR. The sample has about 210,000 distinct CDR3 sequences, approximately 9% seen once. The clonotype originates from a woman aged 18-30 years in good health. The rearrangement uses TRBV20-1 and TRBJ2-5; 7 bases are shared with TRBD2. The sequencing sample was made of memory (CD45RO+) T cells sorted from blood. The CDR3 sequence is CSARAPAGNQETQYF. Written as DNA, the CDR3 is TGCAGTGCTAGAGCACCAGCGGGAAACCAAGAGACCCAGTACTTC.